This T cell receptor beta chain was identified during a study of blood T cell repertoires in COVID-19. The overall study: Sites in the United States, Italy and Spain provided acute and convalescent COVID-19 samples.

The authors' processing: Amplification with reference gene primers provided the estimates of nucleated cell counts. Some clones are missing from TCRdb's copy, which holds only in-frame ones; the method was immunoSEQ multiplex PCR. That table gives V, J and clone size, and the DNA gave D and trimming. The sample has about 210,000 clones; approximately 82% are singletons. Trimming removed 5 bases from V and 8 bases from J, with 10 bases in between. The CDR3 is 12 amino acids. Germline V gene lookup returns CDR1 MDHEN and CDR2 SYDVKM. The sequencing input was peripheral blood. The rearrangement links TRBV28 to TRBJ2-1; D unresolved. The receptor was derived from a man aged 45 to 65 with active or convalescent COVID-19. The chain's CDR3 is CASSPPGYEQFF. The CDR3 nucleotides are TGTGCCAGCAGTCCTCCGGGTTATGAGCAGTTCTTC. The full variable domain, in which reference TRBV28 and TRBJ2-1 provide the parts outside the CDR3, is DVKVTQSSRYLVKRTGEKVFLECVQDMDHENMFWYRQDPGLGLRLIYFSYDVKMKEKGDIPEGYSVSREKKERFSLILESASTNQTSMYLCASSPPGYEQFFGPGTRLTVL.